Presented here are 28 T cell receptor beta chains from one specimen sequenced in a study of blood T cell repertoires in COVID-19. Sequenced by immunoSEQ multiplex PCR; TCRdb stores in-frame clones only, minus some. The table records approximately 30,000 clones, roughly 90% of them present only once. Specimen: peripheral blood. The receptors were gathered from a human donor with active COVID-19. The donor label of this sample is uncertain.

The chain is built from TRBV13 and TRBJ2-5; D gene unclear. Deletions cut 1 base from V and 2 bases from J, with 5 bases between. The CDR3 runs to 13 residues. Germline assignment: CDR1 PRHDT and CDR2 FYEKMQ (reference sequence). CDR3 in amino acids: CASSLVRQETQYF. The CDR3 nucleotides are TGTGCCAGCAGCTTAGTCAGGCAAGAGACCCAGTACTTC.

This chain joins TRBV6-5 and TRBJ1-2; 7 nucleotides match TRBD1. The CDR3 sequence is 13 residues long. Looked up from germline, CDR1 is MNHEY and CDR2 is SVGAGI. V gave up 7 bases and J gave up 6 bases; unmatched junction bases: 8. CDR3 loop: CASKQGNINGYTF. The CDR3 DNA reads TGTGCCAGCAAACAGGGGAACATAAATGGCTACACCTTC.

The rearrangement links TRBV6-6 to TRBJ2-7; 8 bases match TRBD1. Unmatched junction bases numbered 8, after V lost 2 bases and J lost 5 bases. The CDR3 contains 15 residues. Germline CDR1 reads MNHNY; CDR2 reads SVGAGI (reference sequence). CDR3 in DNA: TGTGCCAGCAGTTACAATGGGCAGGGGGCCCACGAGCAGTACTTC. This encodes CASSYNGQGAHEQYF.

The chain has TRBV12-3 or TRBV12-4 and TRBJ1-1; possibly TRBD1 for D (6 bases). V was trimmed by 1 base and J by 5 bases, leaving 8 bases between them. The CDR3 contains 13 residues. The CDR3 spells CASSLEGGTEAFF. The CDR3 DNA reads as TGTGCCAGCAGTTTAGAGGGGGGGACTGAAGCTTTCTTT.

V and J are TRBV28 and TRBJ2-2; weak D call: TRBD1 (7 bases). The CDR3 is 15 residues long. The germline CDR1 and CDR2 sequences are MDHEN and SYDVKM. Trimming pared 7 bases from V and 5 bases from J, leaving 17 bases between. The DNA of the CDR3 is TGTGCCAGCAACACCCGGCAGGGGGGTACCGGGGAGCTGTTTTTT. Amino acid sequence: CASNTRQGGTGELFF.

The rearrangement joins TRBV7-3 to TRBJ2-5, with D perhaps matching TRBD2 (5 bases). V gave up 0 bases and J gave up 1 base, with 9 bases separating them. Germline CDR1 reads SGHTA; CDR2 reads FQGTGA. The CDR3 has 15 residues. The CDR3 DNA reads TGTGCCAGCAGCTTAACCCTAGCCGGCCAAGAGACCCAGTACTTC. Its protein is CASSLTLAGQETQYF.

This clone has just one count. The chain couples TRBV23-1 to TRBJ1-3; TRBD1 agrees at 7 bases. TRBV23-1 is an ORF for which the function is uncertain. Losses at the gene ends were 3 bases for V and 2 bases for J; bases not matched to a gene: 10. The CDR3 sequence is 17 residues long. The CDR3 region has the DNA TGCGCCAGCAGTCAGTGTCGACAGGGATCAACTGGAAACACCATATATTTT. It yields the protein CASSQCRQGSTGNTIYF.

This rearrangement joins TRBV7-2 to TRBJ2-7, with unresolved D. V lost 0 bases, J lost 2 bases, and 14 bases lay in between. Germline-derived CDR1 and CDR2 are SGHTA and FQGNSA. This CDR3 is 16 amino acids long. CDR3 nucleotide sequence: TGTGCCAGCAGCTTAGCGCTTGAGTGGGCCACCTACGAGCAGTACTTC. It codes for CASSLALEWATYEQYF.

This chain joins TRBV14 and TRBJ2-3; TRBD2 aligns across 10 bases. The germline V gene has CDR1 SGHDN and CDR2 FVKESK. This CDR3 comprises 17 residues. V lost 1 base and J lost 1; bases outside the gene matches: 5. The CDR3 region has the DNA TGTGCCAGCAGCCAAGGCCTCGGACTAGCGGGCACAGATACGCAGTATTTT. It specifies CASSQGLGLAGTDTQYF. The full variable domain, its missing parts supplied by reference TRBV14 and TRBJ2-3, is EAGVTQFPSHSVIEKGQTVTLRCDPISGHDNLYWYRRVMGKEIKFLLHFVKESKQDESGMPNNRFLAERTGGTYSTLKVQPAELEDSGVYFCASSQGLGLAGTDTQYFGPGTRLTVL.

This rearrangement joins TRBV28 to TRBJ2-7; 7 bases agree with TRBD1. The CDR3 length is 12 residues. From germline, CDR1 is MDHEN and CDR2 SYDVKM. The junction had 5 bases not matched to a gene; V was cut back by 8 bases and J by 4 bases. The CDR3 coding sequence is TGTGCCAGCGAGGACAGGCGGTACGAGCAGTACTTC. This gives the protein CASEDRRYEQYF.

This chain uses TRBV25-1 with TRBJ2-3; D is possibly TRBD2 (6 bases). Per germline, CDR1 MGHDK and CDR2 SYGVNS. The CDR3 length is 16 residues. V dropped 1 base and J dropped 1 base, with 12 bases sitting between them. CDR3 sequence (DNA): TGTGCCAGCAGTGAATCCCCGGGAGAGGGCACAGATACGCAGTATTTT. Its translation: CASSESPGEGTDTQYF.

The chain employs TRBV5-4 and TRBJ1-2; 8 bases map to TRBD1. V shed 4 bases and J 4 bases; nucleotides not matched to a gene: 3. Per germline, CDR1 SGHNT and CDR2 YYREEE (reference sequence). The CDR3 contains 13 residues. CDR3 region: CASSLDRAYGYTF. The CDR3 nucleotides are TGTGCCAGCAGCCTGGACAGGGCCTATGGCTACACCTTC.

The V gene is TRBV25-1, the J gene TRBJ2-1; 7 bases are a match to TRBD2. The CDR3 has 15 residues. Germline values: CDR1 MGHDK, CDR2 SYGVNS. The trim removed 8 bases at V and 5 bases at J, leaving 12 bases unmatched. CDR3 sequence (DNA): TGTGCCAGCCTCGCGTCGCGGGAGAACCACAATGAGCAGTTCTTC. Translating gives CASLASRENHNEQFF.

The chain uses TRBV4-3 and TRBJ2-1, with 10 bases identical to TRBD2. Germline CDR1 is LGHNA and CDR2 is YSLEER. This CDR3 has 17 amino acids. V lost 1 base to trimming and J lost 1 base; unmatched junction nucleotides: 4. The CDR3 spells CASSQGLAGLSYNEQFF. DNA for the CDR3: TGCGCCAGCAGCCAAGGACTAGCGGGCCTATCCTACAATGAGCAGTTCTTC.

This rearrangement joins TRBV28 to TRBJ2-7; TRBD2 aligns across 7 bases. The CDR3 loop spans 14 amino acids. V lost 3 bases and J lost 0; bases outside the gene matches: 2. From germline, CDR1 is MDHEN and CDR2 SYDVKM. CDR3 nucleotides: TGTGCCAGCAGTTTGGGGGGGTACTCCTACGAGCAGTACTTC. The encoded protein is CASSLGGYSYEQYF.

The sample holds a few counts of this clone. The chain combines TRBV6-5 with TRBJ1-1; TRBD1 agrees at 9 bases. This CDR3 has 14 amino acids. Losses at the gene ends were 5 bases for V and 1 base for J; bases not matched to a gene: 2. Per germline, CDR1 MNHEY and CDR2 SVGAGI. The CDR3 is CASSLGQGNTEAFF. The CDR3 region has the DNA TGTGCCAGCAGTCTGGGACAGGGGAACACTGAAGCTTTCTTT.

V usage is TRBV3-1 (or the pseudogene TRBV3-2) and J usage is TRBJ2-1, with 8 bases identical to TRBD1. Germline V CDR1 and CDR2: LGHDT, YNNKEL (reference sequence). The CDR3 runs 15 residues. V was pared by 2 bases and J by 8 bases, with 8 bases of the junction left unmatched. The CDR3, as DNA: TGTGCCAGCAGCCAACCTACAGGGGGAGAGGATGAGCAGTTCTTC. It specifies CASSQPTGGEDEQFF.

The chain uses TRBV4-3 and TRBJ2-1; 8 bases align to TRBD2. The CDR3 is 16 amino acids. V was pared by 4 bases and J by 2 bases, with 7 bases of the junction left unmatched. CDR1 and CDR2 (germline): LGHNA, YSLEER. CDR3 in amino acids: CASSRQLAATYNEQFF. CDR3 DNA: TGCGCCAGCAGCCGACAACTAGCGGCCACCTACAATGAGCAGTTCTTC.

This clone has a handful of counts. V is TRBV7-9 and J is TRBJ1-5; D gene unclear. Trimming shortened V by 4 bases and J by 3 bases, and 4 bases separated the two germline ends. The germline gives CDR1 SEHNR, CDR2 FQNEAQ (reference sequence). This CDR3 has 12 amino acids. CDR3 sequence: CASSSDNQPQHF. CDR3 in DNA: TGTGCCAGCAGCTCAGACAATCAGCCCCAGCATTTT.

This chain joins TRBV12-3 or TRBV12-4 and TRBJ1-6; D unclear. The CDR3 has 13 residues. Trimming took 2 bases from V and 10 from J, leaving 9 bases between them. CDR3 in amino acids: CASSLTPGSPLHF. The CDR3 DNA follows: TGTGCCAGCAGTTTAACCCCGGGGTCACCCCTCCACTTT.

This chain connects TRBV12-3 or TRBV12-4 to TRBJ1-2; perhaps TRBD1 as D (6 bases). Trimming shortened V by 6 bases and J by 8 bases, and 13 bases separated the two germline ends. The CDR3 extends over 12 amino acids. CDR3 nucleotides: TGTGCCAGCAGATTACAGGGCTTGGGCTACACCTTC. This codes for CASRLQGLGYTF.

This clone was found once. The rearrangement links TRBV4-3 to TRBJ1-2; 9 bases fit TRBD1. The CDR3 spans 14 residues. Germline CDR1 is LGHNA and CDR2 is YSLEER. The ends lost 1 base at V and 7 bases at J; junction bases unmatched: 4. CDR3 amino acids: CASSQAWTGAGYTF. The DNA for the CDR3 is TGCGCCAGCAGCCAAGCGTGGACAGGGGCTGGCTACACCTTC.

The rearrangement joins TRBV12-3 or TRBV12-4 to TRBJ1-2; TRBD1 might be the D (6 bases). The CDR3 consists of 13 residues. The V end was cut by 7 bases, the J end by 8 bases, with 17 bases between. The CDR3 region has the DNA TGTGCCAGCAATCAGGACAGCTTCTGGGGCTACACCTTC. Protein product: CASNQDSFWGYTF.

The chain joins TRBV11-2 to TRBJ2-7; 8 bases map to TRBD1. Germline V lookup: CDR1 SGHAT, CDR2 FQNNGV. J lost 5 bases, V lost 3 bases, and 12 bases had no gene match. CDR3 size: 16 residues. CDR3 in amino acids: CASSFASTGVMDEQYF. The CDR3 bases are TGTGCCAGCAGCTTCGCCTCGACAGGGGTGATGGACGAGCAGTACTTC. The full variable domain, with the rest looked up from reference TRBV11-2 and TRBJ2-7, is EAGVAQSPRYKIIEKRQSVAFWCNPISGHATLYWYQQILGQGPKLLIQFQNNGVVDDSQLPKDRFSAERLKGVDSTLKIQPAKLEDSAVYLCASSFASTGVMDEQYFGPGTRLTVT.

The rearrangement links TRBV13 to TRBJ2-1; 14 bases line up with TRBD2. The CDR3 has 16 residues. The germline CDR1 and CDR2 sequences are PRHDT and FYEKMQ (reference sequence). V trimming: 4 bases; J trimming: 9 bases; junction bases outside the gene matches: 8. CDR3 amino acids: CASSSWGLAGVGEQFF. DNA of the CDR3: TGTGCCAGCAGCTCGTGGGGACTAGCGGGAGTTGGTGAGCAGTTCTTC. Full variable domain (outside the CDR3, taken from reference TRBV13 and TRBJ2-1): AAGVIQSPRHLIKEKRETATLKCYPIPRHDTVYWYQQGPGQDPQFLISFYEKMQSDKGSIPDRFSAQQFSDYHSELNMSSLELGDSALYFCASSSWGLAGVGEQFFGPGTRLTVL.

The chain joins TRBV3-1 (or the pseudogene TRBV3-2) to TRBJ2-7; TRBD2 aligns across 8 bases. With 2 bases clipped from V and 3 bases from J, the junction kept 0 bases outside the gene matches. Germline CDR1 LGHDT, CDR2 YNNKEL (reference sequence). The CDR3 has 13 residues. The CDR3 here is CASSQTSGYEQYF. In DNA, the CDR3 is TGTGCCAGCAGCCAAACTAGCGGCTACGAGCAGTACTTC.

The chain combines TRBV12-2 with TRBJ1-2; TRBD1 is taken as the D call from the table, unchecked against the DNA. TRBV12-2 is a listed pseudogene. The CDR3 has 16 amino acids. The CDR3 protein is CASRLGTGAINYGYTF. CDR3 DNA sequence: TGTGCAAGTCGCTTAGGGACAGGGGCAATTAACTATGGCTACACCTTC.

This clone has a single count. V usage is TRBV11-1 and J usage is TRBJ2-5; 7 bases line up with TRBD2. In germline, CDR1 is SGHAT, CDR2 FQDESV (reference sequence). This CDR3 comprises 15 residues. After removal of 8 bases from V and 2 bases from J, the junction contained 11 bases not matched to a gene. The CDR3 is CASGISGSTQETQYF. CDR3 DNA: TGTGCCAGCGGAATTAGCGGGTCCACACAAGAGACCCAGTACTTC.